This T cell receptor beta chain was recovered during a study of identical twins. This clonotype has ten or more counts. What it binds is unknown. General study findings and limits: Excess sharing by twins proved weaker in beta out-of-frame sequences. Modelling approaches yielded underestimates of out-of-frame TCR alpha sharing between monozygotic twins.

The germline CDR1 and CDR2 sequences are MDHEN and SYDVKM. The CDR3 is 13 residues long. Trimming took 8 bases from V and 3 from J, leaving 11 bases between them. Each CDR3 protein is one row after TCRdb ran MiXCR on the 5' RACE reads. The table records some 200,000 distinct CDR3 sequences, more than 6.5% of them present only once. This same sample was also taken into another study, of yellow fever vaccine responses in identical twins.

The chain uses TRBV28 and TRBJ1-5; D is possibly TRBD1 (6 bases). The receptor's source is a woman under 30 in good health. The sequencing input was memory (CD45RO+) T cells sorted from blood. The CDR3 loop reads CASLTGTNQPQHF. The CDR3 region has the DNA TGTGCCAGCCTAACAGGGACCAATCAGCCCCAGCATTTT. Full variable domain (remainder filled in from reference TRBV28 and TRBJ1-5): DVKVTQSSRYLVKRTGEKVFLECVQDMDHENMFWYRQDPGLGLRLIYFSYDVKMKEKGDIPEGYSVSREKKERFSLILESASTNQTSMYLCASLTGTNQPQHFGDGTRLSIL.